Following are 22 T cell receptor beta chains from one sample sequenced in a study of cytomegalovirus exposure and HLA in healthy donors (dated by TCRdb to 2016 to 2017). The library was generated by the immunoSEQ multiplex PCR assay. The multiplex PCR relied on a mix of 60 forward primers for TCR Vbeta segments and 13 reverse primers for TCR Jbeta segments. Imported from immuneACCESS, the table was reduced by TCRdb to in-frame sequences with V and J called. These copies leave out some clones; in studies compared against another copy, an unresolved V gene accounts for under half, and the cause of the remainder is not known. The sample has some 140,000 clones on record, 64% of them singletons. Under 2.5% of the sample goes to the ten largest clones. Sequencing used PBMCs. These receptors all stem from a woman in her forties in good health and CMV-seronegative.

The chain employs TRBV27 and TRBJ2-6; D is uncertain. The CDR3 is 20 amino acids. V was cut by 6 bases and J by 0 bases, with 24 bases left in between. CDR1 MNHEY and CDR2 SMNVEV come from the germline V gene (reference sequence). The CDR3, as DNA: TGTGCCAGCAGCTCCCCATCTGGGTACCTCTCGGGCTCTGGGGCCAACGTCCTGACTTTC. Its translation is CASSSPSGYLSGSGANVLTF.

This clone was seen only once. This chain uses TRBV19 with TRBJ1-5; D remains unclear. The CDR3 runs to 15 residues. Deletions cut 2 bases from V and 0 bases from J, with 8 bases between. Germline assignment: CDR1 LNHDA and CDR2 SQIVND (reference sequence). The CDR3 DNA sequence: TGTGCCAGTAGTATATCCATTCCTAGCAATCAGCCCCAGCATTTT. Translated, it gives CASSISIPSNQPQHF.

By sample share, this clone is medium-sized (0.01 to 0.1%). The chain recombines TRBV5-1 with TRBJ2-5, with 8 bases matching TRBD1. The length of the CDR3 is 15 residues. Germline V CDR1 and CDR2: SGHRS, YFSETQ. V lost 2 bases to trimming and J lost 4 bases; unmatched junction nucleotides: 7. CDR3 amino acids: CASSFGGTGGETQYF. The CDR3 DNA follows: TGCGCCAGCAGCTTCGGCGGGACAGGAGGAGAGACCCAGTACTTC.

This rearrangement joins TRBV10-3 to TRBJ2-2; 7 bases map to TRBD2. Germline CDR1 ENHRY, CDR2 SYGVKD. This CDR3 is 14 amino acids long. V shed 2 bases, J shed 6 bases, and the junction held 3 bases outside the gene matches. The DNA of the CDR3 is TGTGCCATCAGTGAGGTCGGGAGGCCCGGGGAGCTGTTTTTT. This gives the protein CAISEVGRPGELFF.

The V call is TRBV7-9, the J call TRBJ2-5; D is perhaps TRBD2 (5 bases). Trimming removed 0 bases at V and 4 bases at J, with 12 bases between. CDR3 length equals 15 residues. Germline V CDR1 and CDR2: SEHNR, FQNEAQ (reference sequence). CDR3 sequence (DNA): TGTGCCAGCAGCTTAGCGAGGGCTTTTTTAGAGACCCAGTACTTC. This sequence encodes CASSLARAFLETQYF.

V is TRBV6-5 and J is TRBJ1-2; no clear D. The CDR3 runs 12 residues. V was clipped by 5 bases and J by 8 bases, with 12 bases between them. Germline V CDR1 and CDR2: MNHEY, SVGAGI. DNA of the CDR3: TGTGCCAGCAGTCCTAACCGTGAGGGCTACACCTTC. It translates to CASSPNREGYTF.

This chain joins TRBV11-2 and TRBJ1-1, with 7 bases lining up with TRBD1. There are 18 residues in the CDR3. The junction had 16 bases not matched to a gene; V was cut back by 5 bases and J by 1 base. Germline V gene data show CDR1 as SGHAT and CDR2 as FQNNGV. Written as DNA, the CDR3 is TGTGCCAGCAGCCTCTCCTATAGGGGGCGAAGAGGGAACACTGAAGCTTTCTTT. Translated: CASSLSYRGRRGNTEAFF.

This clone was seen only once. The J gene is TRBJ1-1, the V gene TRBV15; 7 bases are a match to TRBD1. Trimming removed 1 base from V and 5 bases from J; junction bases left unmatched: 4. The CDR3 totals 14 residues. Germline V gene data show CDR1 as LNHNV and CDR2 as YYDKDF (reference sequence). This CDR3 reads CATSRVSGGTEAFF. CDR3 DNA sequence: TGTGCCACCAGCAGAGTCTCAGGGGGAACTGAAGCTTTCTTT. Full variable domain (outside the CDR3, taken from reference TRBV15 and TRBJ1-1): DAMVIQNPRYQVTQFGKPVTLSCSQTLNHNVMYWYQQKSSQAPKLLFHYYDKDFNNEADTPDNFQSRRPNTSFCFLDIRSPGLGDTAMYLCATSRVSGGTEAFFGQGTRLTVV.

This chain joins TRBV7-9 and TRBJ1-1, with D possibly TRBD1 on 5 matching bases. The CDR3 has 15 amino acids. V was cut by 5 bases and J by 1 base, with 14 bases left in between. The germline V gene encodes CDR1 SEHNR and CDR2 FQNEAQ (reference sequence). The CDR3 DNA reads TGTGCCAGCAGCCAGGGTGCAGGGCCGAACACTGAAGCTTTCTTT. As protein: CASSQGAGPNTEAFF.

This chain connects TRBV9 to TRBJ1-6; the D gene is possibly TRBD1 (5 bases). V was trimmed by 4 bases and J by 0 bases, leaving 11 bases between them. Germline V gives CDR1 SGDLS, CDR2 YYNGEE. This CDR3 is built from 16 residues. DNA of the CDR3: TGTGCCAGCAGCTTTGCTGACAGCTCCTATAATTCACCCCTCCACTTT. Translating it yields CASSFADSSYNSPLHF.

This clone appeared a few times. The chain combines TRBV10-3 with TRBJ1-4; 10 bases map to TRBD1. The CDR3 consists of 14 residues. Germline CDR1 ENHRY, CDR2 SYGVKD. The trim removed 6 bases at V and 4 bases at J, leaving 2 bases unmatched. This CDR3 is CAISGTGDNEKLFF. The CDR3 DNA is TGTGCCATCAGCGGGACAGGGGATAATGAAAAACTGTTTTTT.

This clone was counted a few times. DNA of the CDR3: TGCGCCAGCAGCCAGAGGACTAGCGGGGGGCCGGGGGTAAATGAGCAGTTCTTC. It encodes CASSQRTSGGPGVNEQFF. The chain uses TRBV4-1 and TRBJ2-1, with 14 positions matching TRBD2. The CDR3 runs 18 residues. Trimming took 3 bases from V and 7 from J; bases not matched to a gene: 11. Germline assignment: CDR1 MGHRA and CDR2 YSYEKL.

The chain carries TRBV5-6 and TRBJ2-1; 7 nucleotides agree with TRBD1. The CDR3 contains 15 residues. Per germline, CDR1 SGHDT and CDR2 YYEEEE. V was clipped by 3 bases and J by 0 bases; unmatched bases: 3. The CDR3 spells CASSSQGTSYNEQFF. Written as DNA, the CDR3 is TGTGCCAGCAGCTCACAGGGGACCTCCTACAATGAGCAGTTCTTC.

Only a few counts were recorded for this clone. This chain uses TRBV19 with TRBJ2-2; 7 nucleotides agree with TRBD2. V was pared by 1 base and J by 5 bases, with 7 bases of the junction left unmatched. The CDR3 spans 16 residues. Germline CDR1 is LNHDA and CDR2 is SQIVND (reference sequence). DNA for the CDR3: TGTGCCAGTAGTATAGGAGGGAGGGGCAAGACCGGGGAGCTGTTTTTT. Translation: CASSIGGRGKTGELFF.

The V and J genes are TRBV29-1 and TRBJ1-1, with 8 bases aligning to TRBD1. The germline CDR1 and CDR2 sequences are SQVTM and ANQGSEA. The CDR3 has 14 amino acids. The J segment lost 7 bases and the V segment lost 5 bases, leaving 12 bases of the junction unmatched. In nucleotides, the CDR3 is TGCAGCGTTTCCCCCCGACAGGGGATAAATGAAGCTTTCTTT. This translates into CSVSPRQGINEAFF.

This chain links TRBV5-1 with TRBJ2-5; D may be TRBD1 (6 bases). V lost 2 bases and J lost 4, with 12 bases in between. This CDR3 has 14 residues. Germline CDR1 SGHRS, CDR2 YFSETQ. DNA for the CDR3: TGCGCCAGCAGCTTAGGTGACAGGTCAGAGACCCAGTACTTC. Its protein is CASSLGDRSETQYF. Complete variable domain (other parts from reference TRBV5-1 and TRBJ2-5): KAGVTQTPRYLIKTRGQQVTLSCSPISGHRSVSWYQQTPGQGLQFLFEYFSETQRNKGNFPGRFSGRQFSNSRSEMNVSTLELGDSALYLCASSLGDRSETQYFGPGTRLLVL.

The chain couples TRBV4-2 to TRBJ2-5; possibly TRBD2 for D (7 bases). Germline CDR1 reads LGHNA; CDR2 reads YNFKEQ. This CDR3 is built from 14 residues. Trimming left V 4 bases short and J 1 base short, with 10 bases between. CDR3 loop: CASSPGGPQETQYF. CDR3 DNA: TGTGCCAGCAGCCCCGGGGGGCCCCAAGAGACCCAGTACTTC.

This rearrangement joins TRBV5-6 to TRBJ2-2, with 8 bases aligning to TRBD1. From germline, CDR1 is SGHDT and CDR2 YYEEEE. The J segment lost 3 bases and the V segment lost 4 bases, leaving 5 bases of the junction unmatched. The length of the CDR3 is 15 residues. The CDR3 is CASSTTGVHTGELFF. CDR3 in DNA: TGTGCCAGCAGCACGACAGGGGTCCACACCGGGGAGCTGTTTTTT.

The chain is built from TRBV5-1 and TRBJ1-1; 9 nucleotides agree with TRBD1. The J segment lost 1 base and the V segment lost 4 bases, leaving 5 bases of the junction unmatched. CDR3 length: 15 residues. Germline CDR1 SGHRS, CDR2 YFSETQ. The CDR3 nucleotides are TGCGCCAGCAGCGGGGGGACAGGGCAGAACACTGAAGCTTTCTTT. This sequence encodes CASSGGTGQNTEAFF.

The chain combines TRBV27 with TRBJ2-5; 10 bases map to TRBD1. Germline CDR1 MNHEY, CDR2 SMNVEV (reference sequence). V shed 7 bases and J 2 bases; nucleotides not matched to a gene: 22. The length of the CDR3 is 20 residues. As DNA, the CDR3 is TGTGCCAGCAAATCGCTCTGGACCCAAGGGGACAGGGGAATTCAAGAGACCCAGTACTTC. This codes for CASKSLWTQGDRGIQETQYF.

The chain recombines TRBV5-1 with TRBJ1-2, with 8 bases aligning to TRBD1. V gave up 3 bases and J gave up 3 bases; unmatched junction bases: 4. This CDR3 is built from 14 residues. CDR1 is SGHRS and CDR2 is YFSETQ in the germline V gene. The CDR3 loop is CASSSSTGDYGYTF. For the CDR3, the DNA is TGCGCCAGCAGCTCTTCGACAGGGGACTATGGCTACACCTTC.

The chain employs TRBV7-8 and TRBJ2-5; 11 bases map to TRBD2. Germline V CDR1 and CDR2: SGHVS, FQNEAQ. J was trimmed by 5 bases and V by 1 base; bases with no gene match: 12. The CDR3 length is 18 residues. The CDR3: CASSLVPGGTSGGETQYF. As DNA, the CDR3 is TGTGCCAGCAGCTTAGTACCTGGGGGGACTAGCGGAGGGGAGACCCAGTACTTC.